This T cell receptor beta chain stems from a study of T cell repertoires in cytomegalovirus infection. Study details: Public TCR beta signatures provided an indication of both CMV infection and a matching HLA type. Study conclusions and caveats: It was HLA-C-restricted CMV-specific TCR beta clonotypes that dominated the response ex vivo. Individuals carrying CMV plus the relevant HLA were identified by cumulative frequency of public TCR beta families.

This clonotype was seen a handful of times. Its antigen is unknown. TCRdb re-analysed the reads in MiXCR, keeping a single row per CDR3 protein. The repertoire holds more than 650,000 distinct CDR3 sequences, with 35% as singletons. This clonotype originated in a human donor in good health (CMV status not recorded). Some clones in this sample may be carry-over from other donors' samples. The specimen was PBMCs.

CDR3 protein: CASSEGFGNQPQHF. The CDR3 nucleotides are TGTGCCAGCAGCGAGGGGTTCGGCAATCAGCCCCAGCATTTT. The J gene is TRBJ1-5, the V gene TRBV11-2, with a tentative D call TRBD1 (5 bases). V shed 5 bases and J shed 2 bases, with 10 bases lying between them. There are 14 residues in the CDR3. Looked up from germline, CDR1 is SGHAT and CDR2 is FQNNGV.